The 18 T cell receptor beta chains given below trace back to one sample, sequenced in a study of blood T cell repertoires in COVID-19. TCRdb keeps only in-frame clones here, not all; method: immunoSEQ multiplex PCR. Here the sample spans about 240,000 clones, roughly 90% being singletons. The sequenced sample consisted of PBMCs or T cells enriched from blood (not recorded which). The receptors come from a man in his forties who had recovered from COVID-19.

The chain employs TRBV6-5 and TRBJ2-5, with a tentative D call TRBD1 (6 bases). This CDR3 has 13 residues. The germline gives CDR1 MNHEY, CDR2 SVGAGI. Trimming cost V 8 bases and J 2 bases, with 12 bases left between them. In DNA form, the CDR3 reads TGTGCCAGCTGCTCAGGGGTTCAAGAGACCCAGTACTTC. Protein product: CASCSGVQETQYF.

The chain recombines TRBV18 with TRBJ1-3; 7 bases are shared with TRBD1. Per the germline V gene, CDR1 is KGHSH and CDR2 is LQKENI. CDR3 length equals 16 residues. V lost 4 bases and J lost 1; bases outside the gene matches: 7. The chain's CDR3 is CASSRGTTGSGNTIYF. CDR3 sequence (DNA): TGTGCCAGCTCACGGGGGACGACAGGGTCTGGAAACACCATATATTTT.

The chain is built from TRBV5-5 and TRBJ2-7; D is possibly TRBD1 (6 bases). Trimming shortened V by 0 bases and J by 4 bases, and 20 bases separated the two germline ends. The V gene's germline CDR1 is SGHKS and CDR2 YYEKEE (reference sequence). The CDR3 has 17 amino acids. CDR3 sequence: CASSLAPGQGNYYEQYF. As DNA, the CDR3 is TGTGCCAGCAGCTTGGCGCCGGGACAAGGAAATTATTACGAGCAGTACTTC.

The V and J genes are TRBV6-5 and TRBJ1-5; tentative D call: TRBD1 (5 bases). The V end lost 6 bases, the J end lost 6 bases, and 18 bases lay between the germline ends. Germline CDR1 MNHEY, CDR2 SVGAGI. The CDR3 totals 15 residues. CDR3 DNA: TGTGCCAGCAGGGCCGGGGGGGGATCGGTTCAGCCCCAGCATTTT. It yields the protein CASRAGGGSVQPQHF.

The rearrangement uses TRBV29-1 and TRBJ2-7; D is perhaps TRBD1 (5 bases). The CDR3 spans 12 residues. CDR1 is SQVTM, CDR2 ANQGSEA, per germline. V lost 7 bases, J lost 5 bases, and 15 bases lay in between. CDR3 sequence: CSADAGIDEQYF. As DNA, the CDR3 is TGCAGCGCTGACGCAGGGATCGACGAGCAGTACTTC.

The rearrangement joins TRBV5-1 to TRBJ2-1, with TRBD2 as a possible D gene (6 bases). Looked up from germline, CDR1 is SGHRS and CDR2 is YFSETQ. The CDR3 has 14 amino acids. The ends were cut back, 2 bases at V and 8 bases at J, with 14 bases in the middle. The CDR3 sequence is CASSLRTSGDEQFF. CDR3 coding DNA: TGCGCCAGCAGCTTACGGACTTCGGGGGATGAGCAGTTCTTC.

In this sample, this clone turned up once. An end of the junction differs from the germline gene, which may be a read error. The chain is built from TRBV5-4 and TRBJ2-1; 12 positions agree with TRBD1. CDR3 size: 19 residues. Germline CDR1 is SGHNT and CDR2 is YYREEE (reference sequence). CDR3 sequence reads: CASSLGGQGASSSYNEQFF. CDR3 DNA: TGTGCCAGCAGTTTGGGGGGACAGGGGGCCTCTAGCTCCTACAATGAGCAGTTCTTC. Together with reference TRBV5-4 and TRBJ2-1, the CDR3 gives the full variable domain: ETGVTQSPTHLIKTRGQQVTLRCSSQSGHNTVSWYQQALGQGPQFIFQYYREEENGRGNFPPRFSGLQFPNYSSELNVNALELDDSALYLCASSLGGQGASSSYNEQFFGPGTRLTVL.

This clone was detected only once. CDR3 nucleotide sequence: TGTGCCAGCAGTTCCGTCAGGGGTGACGAGCAGTACTTC. Translating it yields CASSSVRGDEQYF. This chain joins TRBV12-3 or TRBV12-4 and TRBJ2-7; D may be TRBD1 (6 bases). Trimming left V 4 bases short and J 5 bases short, with 12 bases between. This CDR3 is 13 amino acids long.

The rearrangement joins TRBV7-6 to TRBJ2-3, with D possibly matching TRBD2 (6 bases). V was trimmed by 5 bases and J by 8 bases, leaving 20 bases between them. The CDR3 loop spans 15 amino acids. Germline CDR1 is SGHVS and CDR2 is FNYEAQ. The CDR3 is CASSATGTNGGTQYF. CDR3 bases: TGTGCCAGCAGCGCGACCGGGACCAACGGGGGTACGCAGTATTTT.

V gene TRBV2 combines with J gene TRBJ2-2, with 9 bases lining up with TRBD2. This CDR3 region has 17 residues. CDR1 is SNHLY and CDR2 is FYNNEI in the germline V gene. The V and J ends lost 6 bases and 0 bases, in that order; junction bases with no gene match: 8. In nucleotides, the CDR3 is TGTGCCAGCAGAAAACTAGCGGGCATCGCGAACACCGGGGAGCTGTTTTTT. It specifies CASRKLAGIANTGELFF.

DNA of the CDR3: TGCGCCAGCAGCTTGGAGACAGGGTTAACCGAGCAGTACTTC. Its translation: CASSLETGLTEQYF. This chain joins TRBV5-1 and TRBJ2-7; 7 bases fit TRBD1. With V trimmed by 0 bases and J by 6 bases, 6 bases remained unmatched. From germline, CDR1 is SGHRS and CDR2 YFSETQ. The CDR3 extends over 14 amino acids.

This rearrangement joins TRBV5-6 to TRBJ2-3; 8 positions agree with TRBD2. Germline V gives CDR1 SGHDT, CDR2 YYEEEE. The CDR3 is 16 residues long. The trim removed 1 base at V and 3 bases at J, leaving 7 bases unmatched. The DNA for the CDR3 is TGTGCCAGCAGCTTGTACAGCGGGAGAAGGACAGATACGCAGTATTTT. Protein: CASSLYSGRRTDTQYF.

This chain joins TRBV7-8 and TRBJ1-1; D is possibly TRBD1 (5 bases). V gave up 5 bases and J gave up 4 bases, with 14 bases separating them. CDR1 SGHVS and CDR2 FQNEAQ come from the germline V gene. This CDR3 region has 14 residues. The CDR3 DNA reads as TGTGCCAGCAGCCCCGGGTGGGGGGGCACTGAAGCTTTCTTT. Translating it yields CASSPGWGGTEAFF.

This chain connects TRBV6-5 to TRBJ2-3; no firm D call. Germline CDR1 is MNHEY and CDR2 is SVGAGI. This CDR3 spans 15 amino acids. V was shortened by 3 bases and J by 0 bases, with 10 bases between the two germline ends. This CDR3 reads CASSYKVTSTDTQYF. CDR3 sequence (DNA): TGTGCCAGCAGTTATAAAGTAACTAGCACAGATACGCAGTATTTT.

This clone occurred a few times. The gene calls are TRBV4-2 and TRBJ1-2, with 8 bases matching TRBD1. J was trimmed by 6 bases and V by 0 bases; bases with no gene match: 15. CDR3 size: 18 residues. Germline CDR1 is LGHNA and CDR2 is YNFKEQ. The CDR3, as DNA: TGTGCCAGCAGCCAAGATTGGGACAGGTCCGCTACTTTAGATGGCTACACCTTC. This gives the protein CASSQDWDRSATLDGYTF.

Only one count was recorded for this clone. The chain couples TRBV14 to TRBJ2-5; D gene unclear. Trimming left V 1 base short and J 6 bases short, with 6 bases between. Germline values: CDR1 SGHDN, CDR2 FVKESK. The CDR3 length is 12 residues. This CDR3 reads CASSQVAQTQYF. CDR3 bases: TGTGCCAGCAGCCAAGTGGCACAGACCCAGTACTTC.

V gene TRBV2 combines with J gene TRBJ1-1; TRBD1 might be the D (6 bases). Germline V CDR1 and CDR2: SNHLY, FYNNEI. This CDR3 is 13 amino acids long. Trimming took 7 bases from V and 2 from J, leaving 11 bases between them. The CDR3 nucleotides read TGTGCCAGCAAGGACAGTCTTAACACTGAAGCTTTCTTT. It yields the protein CASKDSLNTEAFF.

This clone is a singleton in its sample. The chain carries TRBV18 and TRBJ1-5; TRBD1 matches at 7 bases. Losses at the gene ends were 3 bases for V and 0 bases for J; bases not matched to a gene: 5. CDR1 KGHSH and CDR2 LQKENI come from the germline V gene. The CDR3 contains 16 residues. CDR3 in amino acids: CASSPSGTVSNQPQHF. The DNA for the CDR3 is TGTGCCAGCTCACCCTCCGGGACAGTTAGCAATCAGCCCCAGCATTTT.